The rows below give T cell receptor beta chains drawn from one sample of a study of T cells in Graves' hyperthyroidism and ophthalmopathy. MiXCR was run by TCRdb on the multiplex PCR reads, yielding one entry per CDR3 protein. The sample lists a few hundred thousand distinct CDR3 sequences, about half occurring once. The sequencing sample was made of peripheral blood or thyroid tissue (not recorded which). The receptors here all came from a woman aged 18-29 years with Graves' hyperthyroidism. CDR3s include the opening cysteine and the closing phenylalanine or tryptophan. The D gene is left open where the match is weak. Only some rows state a clone size, as once, few, many or a class for expanded clones.

CDR3aa	CDR3nt	d_gene	j_gene	v_gene	abundance
CASSIGPQETQYF	TGTGCCAGTAGTATCGGACCACAAGAGACCCAGTACTTC	NA	TRBJ2-5	TRBV19	many
CASSLAGDGQPQHF	TGTGCCAGCAGCTTGGCTGGGGATGGTCAGCCCCAGCATTTT	NA	TRBJ1-5	TRBV7-9	NA
CASSRTYSSYEQYF	TGTGCCAGCAGTCGGACTTACAGCTCCTACGAGCAGTACTTC	NA	TRBJ2-7	TRBV6-5	NA
CASSESGSGYEQYF	TGCGCCAGCAGTGAAAGCGGGAGTGGTTACGAGCAGTACTTC	TRBD2	TRBJ2-7	TRBV10-2	few
CASSLALRGLHF	TGTGCCAGCAGTTTAGCACTCCGGGGCCTCCACTTT	NA	TRBJ1-6	TRBV12-3/TRBV12-4	NA
CASSRINSPLHF	TGTGCCAGCAGCCGGATTAATTCACCCCTCCACTTT	NA	TRBJ1-6	TRBV12-3/TRBV12-4	few
CASSGLAASTDTQYF	TGTGCCAGTAGCGGCCTAGCCGCCAGCACAGATACGCAGTATTTT	NA	TRBJ2-3	TRBV19	once
CSARDSAQGLSTLQYF	TGCAGTGCTAGAGATTCCGCACAGGGGCTCTCTACGCTCCAGTACTTC	TRBD1	TRBJ2-7	TRBV20-1	NA
CASNLANIRGYGYTF	TGCGCCAGCAACTTGGCCAATATTCGAGGATATGGCTACACCTTC	NA	TRBJ1-2	TRBV5-1	NA
CASSQARFYLGKVFSPLHF	TGTGCCAGCAGCCAAGCCCGTTTCTACCTAGGGAAAGTGTTTTCACCCCTCCACTTT	NA	TRBJ1-6	TRBV14	NA
CASSRTALGTQYF	TGTGCCAGCAGCCGGACTGCGCTAGGGACCCAGTACTTC	NA	TRBJ2-5	TRBV7-6	many
CASNPGGIEAFF	TGTGCCAGCAACCCCGGGGGGATTGAAGCTTTCTTT	NA	TRBJ1-1	TRBV7-9	many
CATGAGPYEQYF	TGTGCCACAGGGGCAGGGCCCTACGAGCAGTACTTC	NA	TRBJ2-7	TRBV2	few
CASHRDFGETQYF	TGTGCCAGCCATAGGGACTTCGGGGAGACCCAGTACTTC	NA	TRBJ2-5	TRBV2	few
CSVRAGDGTQYF	TGCAGCGTCCGAGCGGGGGACGGGACCCAGTACTTC	TRBD2	TRBJ2-5	TRBV29-1	many
CASSDQGWSHEQYF	TGTGCCAGCAGTGACCAGGGGTGGTCCCACGAGCAGTACTTC	NA	TRBJ2-7	TRBV7-6	NA
CASSPPGLQETQYF	TGTGCCAGCAGCCCCCCCGGACTGCAAGAGACCCAGTACTTC	NA	TRBJ2-5	TRBV7-2	NA
CSASRENQPQHF	TGCAGTGCTAGCAGGGAAAATCAGCCCCAGCATTTT	NA	TRBJ1-5	TRBV20-1	NA
CSDRTGSTEAFF	TGCAGTGACAGGACAGGGAGCACTGAAGCTTTCTTT	TRBD1	TRBJ1-1	TRBV20-1	NA
CSANDANKGQDTQYF	TGCAGTGCCAACGATGCCAATAAGGGCCAAGATACGCAGTATTTT	NA	TRBJ2-3	TRBV20-1	once
CASSPTGFDSSYEQYF	TGCGCCAGCAGCCCGACAGGGTTCGACTCATCCTACGAGCAGTACTTC	TRBD1	TRBJ2-7	TRBV5-1	NA
CASSVGTQGMTYEQYF	TGTGCCAGCAGCGTAGGCACTCAGGGGATGACCTACGAGCAGTACTTC	NA	TRBJ2-7	TRBV2	NA
CASQDRVSPEAFF	TGTGCCAGCCAGGACAGGGTGAGCCCTGAAGCTTTCTTT	TRBD1	TRBJ1-1	TRBV6-4	NA
CASSLEGFYGYTF	TGTGCCAGCAGCTTAGAGGGGTTCTATGGCTACACCTTC	NA	TRBJ1-2	TRBV7-9	many
CSVRAGTKNTEAFF	TGCAGCGTTAGGGCAGGGACCAAGAACACTGAAGCTTTCTTT	NA	TRBJ1-1	TRBV29-1	NA
CASSLHGSNSPLHF	TGTGCCAGCAGTTTACATGGTTCTAATTCACCCCTCCACTTT	NA	TRBJ1-6	TRBV2	few
CASSESGPIYEQYF	TGTGCCAGCAGTGAATCAGGGCCGATATACGAGCAGTACTTC	NA	TRBJ2-7	TRBV25-1	few
CASSDPSTGNYGYTF	TGTGCCAGCAGTGATCCCAGTACAGGGAACTATGGCTACACCTTC	NA	TRBJ1-2	TRBV25-1	many
CASSPTGGAANEKLFF	TGTGCCAGCAGCCCCACGGGGGGGGCGGCTAATGAAAAACTGTTTTTT	NA	TRBJ1-4	TRBV14	NA
CASSRRDDTGELFF	TGTGCCAGTAGTAGGCGGGATGACACCGGGGAGCTGTTTTTT	NA	TRBJ2-2	TRBV19	few
CASGLGRVTPQHF	TGTGCTAGTGGTTTGGGACGGGTCACGCCCCAGCATTTT	NA	TRBJ1-5	TRBV12-5	NA
CATSMGQGNSGNTIYF	TGTGCCACCAGCATGGGACAGGGAAACTCTGGAAACACCATATATTTT	TRBD1	TRBJ1-3	TRBV15	once
CASSNDNQETQYF	TGTGCCAGCAGCAACGACAATCAAGAGACCCAGTACTTC	NA	TRBJ2-5	TRBV7-2	NA
CATSNPGTGISTDTQYF	TGTGCCACCAGCAATCCTGGGACAGGGATCAGCACAGATACGCAGTATTTT	TRBD1	TRBJ2-3	TRBV24-1	NA
CASSPKDTNTGELFF	TGTGCCAGCAGCCCAAAGGACACGAACACCGGGGAGCTGTTTTTT	NA	TRBJ2-2	TRBV7-9	NA
CASSLQSGGPQKQYF	TGCGCCAGCAGCTTGCAGTCGGGAGGGCCCCAGAAGCAGTACTTC	TRBD2	TRBJ2-5	TRBV5-1	NA
CASSVGTRGYTF	TGTGCCAGCAGCGTTGGGACGAGGGGCTACACCTTC	NA	TRBJ1-2	TRBV9	many
CSVAPRLVRTEAFF	TGCAGCGTTGCCCCTCGACTGGTACGGACTGAAGCTTTCTTT	NA	TRBJ1-1	TRBV29-1	many
CASSFSIWAENTEAFF	TGTGCCAGCAGCTTCTCTATCTGGGCGGAGAACACTGAAGCTTTCTTT	NA	TRBJ1-1	TRBV25-1	NA
CASSLEAGAHYNEQFF	TGTGCCAGCAGTTTAGAAGCGGGAGCACACTACAATGAGCAGTTCTTC	TRBD2	TRBJ2-1	TRBV2	NA
CATSSDLTAQYGYTF	TGTGCCACCAGCAGCGACCTGACAGCGCAATATGGCTACACCTTC	NA	TRBJ1-2	TRBV15	NA
CASRQRGQGYEQYF	TGCGCCAGCCGCCAGAGGGGACAGGGCTACGAGCAGTACTTC	TRBD1	TRBJ2-7	TRBV5-1	few
CSVDSRREAFF	TGCAGCGTTGATTCGAGGAGGGAAGCTTTCTTT	NA	TRBJ1-1	TRBV29-1	many
CASSLASGLLETQYF	TGTGCCAGCAGCTTAGCTAGCGGGTTGCTCGAGACCCAGTACTTC	TRBD2	TRBJ2-5	TRBV7-3	many